Below, one T cell receptor beta chain is given with its context. Its antigen is still unknown. The sample originates from a study of cytomegalovirus exposure and HLA in healthy donors. General observations from the study: Within an earlier analysis, most TCR beta V segments proved productive either about 90% or about 30% of the time.

With 60 Vbeta and 13 Jbeta primers, the PCR was carried out. TCRdb keeps only in-frame clones here, not all; method: immunoSEQ multiplex PCR. Of 65,000 to 75,000 clones in the sample, 68% were seen once. Sample: PBMCs. The clonotype originates from a young woman in good health and CMV-seronegative.

CDR3 bases: TGCGCCAGCAGCTGGGTAGGGGGCATGAACACTGAAGCTTTCTTT. Residues: CASSWVGGMNTEAFF. The chain joins TRBV4-1 to TRBJ1-1; 7 bases map to TRBD1. With V trimmed by 5 bases and J by 0 bases, 6 bases remained unmatched. The CDR3 runs 15 residues. Germline V CDR1 and CDR2: MGHRA, YSYEKL.